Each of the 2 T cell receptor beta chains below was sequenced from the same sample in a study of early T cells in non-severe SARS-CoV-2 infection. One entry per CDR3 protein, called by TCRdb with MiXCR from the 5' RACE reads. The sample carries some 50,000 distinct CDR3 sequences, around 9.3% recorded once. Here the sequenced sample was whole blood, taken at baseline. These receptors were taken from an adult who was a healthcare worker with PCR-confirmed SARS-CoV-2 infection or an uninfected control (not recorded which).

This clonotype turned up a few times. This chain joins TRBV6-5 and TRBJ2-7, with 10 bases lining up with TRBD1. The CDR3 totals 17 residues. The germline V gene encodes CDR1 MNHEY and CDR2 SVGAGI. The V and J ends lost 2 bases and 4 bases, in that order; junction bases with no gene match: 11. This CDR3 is CASSYRAGTGVSYEQYF. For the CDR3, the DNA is TGTGCCAGCAGTTACAGAGCCGGGACAGGGGTTTCGTACGAGCAGTACTTC.

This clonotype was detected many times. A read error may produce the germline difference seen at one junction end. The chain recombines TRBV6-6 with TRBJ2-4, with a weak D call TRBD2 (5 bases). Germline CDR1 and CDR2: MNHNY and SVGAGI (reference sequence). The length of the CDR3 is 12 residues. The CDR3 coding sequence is TGTGCCAGCAGTTACAACAGCGGCTTTCAGTACTTT. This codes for CASSYNSGFQYF.